This T cell receptor (beta chain) stems from a study of PD-1 blockade in classical Hodgkin lymphoma (dated by TCRdb to the early 2020s). About the study as a whole: Nivolumab dosing was 3 mg/kg intravenously every 2 weeks, continuing until either disease progression or unacceptable toxicity. The study used CyTOF and TCR beta sequencing to define a peripheral blood immune signature of response to PD-1 blockade in classical Hodgkin lymphoma.

V drops 6 bases and J drops 5 bases, leaving 17 bases in between. Measured from the cysteine to the phenylalanine, the CDR3 is 15 residues long. Here the CDR3 DNA is all that survives: 45 bases in frame from base 1. Reading the germline V gene gives CDR1 ENHRY and CDR2 SYGVKD. With regard to this clone: The target of this receptor is not known. No base quality values were provided; no much bigger clone lies one nucleotide off.

Genomic DNA was isolated using the Qiagen DNeasy kit from unsorted PBMCs as well as from negatively selected CD4+ and CD8+ fractions. TCR beta CDR3 regions were amplified by immunoSEQ multiplex PCR using primers annealing to V and J segments. A synthetic immune receptor repertoire was used to minimize amplification bias, and any residual bias was removed computationally once sequencing was done. Under the source paper's analysis protocol: Repertoire diversity was quantified as the Shannon entropy index using custom Python scripts. Unsorted, CD4+ and CD8+ repertoires were analyzed separately, except in combined analyses where CD4+ and CD8+ sequences were merged in silico. A clone counted as expanded when the clone's frequency after treatment rose at least 2-fold relative to C1D1, and clones undetected at baseline were given a pseudocount of 0.5. Singleton clones were defined as clones with 0 or 1 copy at C1D1, and non-singleton clones were defined as clones with 2 or more copies. Clones expanded in unsorted samples were assigned a CD4+, CD8+ or unknown annotation through matching of protein sequences in sorted samples from the same patient. Wilcoxon tests on paired samples were used to test changes in diversity from C1D1 to C4D1. This immuneACCESS table, as held by TCRdb, lists in-frame sequences with V and J called but not all clones. Of the missing ones, under half trace to an unresolved V gene in checked studies; the others have no known cause. That table is the source of V, J and clone size, and D and trimming were worked out from the DNA. The sample yields approximately 15,000 clones; 83% were counted once. The top ten clonotypes cover 20% to 25% of the sample.

What the authors observed across the whole study: Patients starting nivolumab less than 1 year after ASCT had lower diversity and were excluded from later analyses to avoid confounding by immune reconstitution. Baseline diversity similar to that of newly diagnosed patients was observed in trial patients achieving complete response, whereas significantly lower diversity was observed in partial responders and progressors. The study covered only a single clinical trial cohort, and the causes of the repertoire differences, possibly disease activity or prior therapy, were still not defined. Baseline TCR diversity was reported as lower in newly diagnosed patients than in healthy donors, and lower still in relapsed/refractory patients. By C4D1, a significant rise was seen in CD4+ TCR diversity but not in CD8+ TCR diversity (p=0.0027 vs p=0.16), and the rise was most apparent among complete responders (p=0.02).

The sample's time point, from its label and the paper: cycle 1 day 1 (C1D1), immediately before nivolumab initiation. Every trial patient had relapsed following autologous stem cell transplantation, and prior brentuximab vedotin exposure was what differed among cohorts A, B and C. The trial cohort comprised roughly 50 patients with relapsed/refractory classical Hodgkin lymphoma whose best overall responses were complete response, partial response or progressive disease. Trial patients were treated with single-agent nivolumab in the multi-cohort phase II CheckMate 205 trial. An independent review committee assessed best overall response using the 2007 International Working Group response criteria. Trial PBMCs were obtained immediately prior to nivolumab initiation (C1D1) and on therapy at cycle 2 day 1 and cycle 4 day 1. After peripheral blood was drawn into 8 mL Vacutainer Cell Preparation Tubes, PBMCs were isolated by centrifugation and then cryopreserved.

The receptor chain draws on TRBV10-3 and TRBJ1-5; the D gene is perhaps TRBD1, on 5 matching bases. This TCR was sampled from a human donor with classical Hodgkin lymphoma. The specimen was peripheral blood mononuclear cells (PBMCs), collected at baseline. The CDR3 protein is CAISEGTITYQPQHF. Read as DNA, the sequence is TGTGCCATCAGCGAGGGGACCATTACTTATCAGCCCCAGCATTTT.